The present T cell receptor (beta chain) was sequenced within a study of blood T cell repertoires in COVID-19. Study-wide context: T cells, B-cell-depleted T cells, or PBMCs supplied cDNA or gDNA.

The germline V and J ends were trimmed by 2 bases and 2 bases, with 9 bases remaining between them. Germline V lookup: CDR1 SGHTA, CDR2 FQGNSA. The CDR3 sequence is 14 residues long. Libraries were prepared by immunoSEQ multiplex PCR; TCRdb keeps only in-frame clonotypes and omits some of them. The profile shows 50,000 or so clones, nearly 90% of them singletons. This rearrangement joins TRBV7-2 to TRBJ1-1; D is unclear. This TCR was recovered from a man aged 55 to 70 with active COVID-19. Sequencing was performed on peripheral blood. DNA for the CDR3: TGTGCCAGCAGCTTAAGTTCCACAAACACTGAAGCTTTCTTT. It yields the protein CASSLSSTNTEAFF.